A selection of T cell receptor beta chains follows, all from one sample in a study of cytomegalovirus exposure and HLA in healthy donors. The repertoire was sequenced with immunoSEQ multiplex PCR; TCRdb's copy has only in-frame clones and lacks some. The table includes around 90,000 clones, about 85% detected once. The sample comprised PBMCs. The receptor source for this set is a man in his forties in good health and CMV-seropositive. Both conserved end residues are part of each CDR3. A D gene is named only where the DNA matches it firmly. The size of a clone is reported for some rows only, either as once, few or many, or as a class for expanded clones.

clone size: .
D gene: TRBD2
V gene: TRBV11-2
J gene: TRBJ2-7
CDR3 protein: CASSFPRLAEPYEQYF
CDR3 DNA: TGTGCCAGCAGCTTCCCTCGACTAGCGGAGCCATACGAGCAGTACTTC

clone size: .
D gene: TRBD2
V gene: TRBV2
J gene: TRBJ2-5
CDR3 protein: CASSLAGGGETQYF
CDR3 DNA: TGTGCCAGCAGTCTAGCGGGAGGTGGAGAGACCCAGTACTTC

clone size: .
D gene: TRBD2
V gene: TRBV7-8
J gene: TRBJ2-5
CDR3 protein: CASSLGTPSGRAWGETQYF
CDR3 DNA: TGTGCCAGCAGCTTAGGTACCCCCAGCGGGAGGGCCTGGGGAGAGACCCAGTACTTC

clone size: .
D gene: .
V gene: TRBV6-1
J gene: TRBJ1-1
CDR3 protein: CASSPKGRGLTEAFF
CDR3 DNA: TGTGCCAGCAGTCCAAAGGGCAGGGGATTGACTGAAGCTTTCTTT

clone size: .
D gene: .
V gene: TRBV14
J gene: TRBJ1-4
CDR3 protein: CASSQRGWEKLFF
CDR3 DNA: TGTGCCAGCAGCCAACGGGGTTGGGAAAAACTGTTTTTT

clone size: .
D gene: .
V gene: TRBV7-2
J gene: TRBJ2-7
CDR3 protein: CASSPPRGGAPSAYEQYF
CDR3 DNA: TGTGCCAGCAGCCCCCCCAGAGGCGGGGCCCCGAGTGCCTACGAGCAGTACTTC

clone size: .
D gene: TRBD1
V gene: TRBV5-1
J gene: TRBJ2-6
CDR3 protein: CASSAKAGQGGSSGANVLTF
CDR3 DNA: TGCGCCAGCAGCGCAAAAGCGGGACAGGGTGGTTCTAGTGGGGCCAACGTCCTGACTTTC

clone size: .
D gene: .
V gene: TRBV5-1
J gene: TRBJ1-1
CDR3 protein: CASSPYVTVTEAFF
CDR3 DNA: TGCGCCAGCAGCCCCTACGTCACTGTCACTGAAGCTTTCTTT

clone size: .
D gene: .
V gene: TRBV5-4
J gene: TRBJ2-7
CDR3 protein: CASSLATGYEQYF
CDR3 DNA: TGTGCCAGCAGCTTGGCTACGGGATACGAGCAGTACTTC

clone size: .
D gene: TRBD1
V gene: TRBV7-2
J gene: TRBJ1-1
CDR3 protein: CASSLPKWTGGANTEAFF
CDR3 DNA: TGTGCCAGCAGCCTGCCGAAATGGACAGGGGGCGCGAACACTGAAGCTTTCTTT

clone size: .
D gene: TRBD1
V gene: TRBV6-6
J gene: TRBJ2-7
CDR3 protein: CASRLGQGIDEQYF
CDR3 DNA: TGTGCCAGCAGATTGGGACAGGGTATCGACGAGCAGTACTTC

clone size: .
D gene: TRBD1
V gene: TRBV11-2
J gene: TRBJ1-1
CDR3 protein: CASSSRTGGNTEAFF
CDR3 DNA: TGTGCCAGCAGCTCCAGGACAGGGGGCAACACTGAAGCTTTCTTT

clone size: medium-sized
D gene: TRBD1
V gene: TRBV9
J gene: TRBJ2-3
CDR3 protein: CASSPRDRGSADTQYF
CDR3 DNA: TGTGCCAGCAGCCCCCGGGACAGGGGGTCAGCAGATACGCAGTATTTT

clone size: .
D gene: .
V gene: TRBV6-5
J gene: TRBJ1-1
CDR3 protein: CASRSTGLMNTEAFF
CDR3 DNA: TGTGCCAGCAGATCTACAGGGCTCATGAACACTGAAGCTTTCTTT

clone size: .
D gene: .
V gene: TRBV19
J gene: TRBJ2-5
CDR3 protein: CASSTLAGETQYF
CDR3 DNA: TGTGCCAGCAGTACCCTGGCGGGAGAGACCCAGTACTTC

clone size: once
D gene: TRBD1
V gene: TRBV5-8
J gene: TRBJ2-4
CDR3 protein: CASSLMWQGANIQYF
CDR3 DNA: TGTGCCAGCAGCTTGATGTGGCAGGGGGCGAACATTCAGTACTTC

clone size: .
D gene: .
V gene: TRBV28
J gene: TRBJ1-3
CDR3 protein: CASGRRGTTERNTIYF
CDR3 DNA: TGTGCCAGCGGCCGACGAGGAACTACTGAGAGAAACACCATATATTTT

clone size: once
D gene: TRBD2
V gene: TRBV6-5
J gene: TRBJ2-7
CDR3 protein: CASSRLAGGLYEQYF
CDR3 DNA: TGTGCCAGCAGTAGACTAGCGGGAGGTCTCTACGAGCAGTACTTC

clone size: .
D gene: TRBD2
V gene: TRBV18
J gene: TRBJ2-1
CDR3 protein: CASSPPPSGRAYEQFF
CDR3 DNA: TGTGCCAGCTCACCACCCCCTAGCGGGAGGGCTTATGAGCAGTTCTTC

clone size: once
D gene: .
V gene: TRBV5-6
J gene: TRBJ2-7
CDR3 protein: CASSSGRGHEQYF
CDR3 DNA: TGTGCCAGCAGCTCCGGCAGGGGCCACGAGCAGTACTTC

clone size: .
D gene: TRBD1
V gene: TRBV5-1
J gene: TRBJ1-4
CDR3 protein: CASSLGTGGEGEKLFF
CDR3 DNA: TGCGCCAGCAGCTTGGGGACAGGGGGCGAAGGGGAAAAACTGTTTTTT

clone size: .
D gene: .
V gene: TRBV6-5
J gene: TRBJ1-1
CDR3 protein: CASSYISTANTEAFF
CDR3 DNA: TGTGCCAGCAGTTATATTTCTACAGCAAACACTGAAGCTTTCTTT

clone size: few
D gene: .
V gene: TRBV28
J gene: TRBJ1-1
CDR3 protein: CASSLWGRINTEAFF
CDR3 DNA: TGTGCCAGCAGTTTATGGGGCAGAATAAACACTGAAGCTTTCTTT

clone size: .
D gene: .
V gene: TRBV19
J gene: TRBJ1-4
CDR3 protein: CASTRRGVVPTNEKLFF
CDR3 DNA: TGTGCCAGTACCCGACGGGGGGTTGTCCCAACTAATGAAAAACTGTTTTTT

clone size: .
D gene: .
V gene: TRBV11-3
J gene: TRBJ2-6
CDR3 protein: CASSLQRDRRLSGANVLTF
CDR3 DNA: TGTGCCAGCAGCTTGCAACGAGACAGGAGATTGTCTGGGGCCAACGTCCTGACTTTC

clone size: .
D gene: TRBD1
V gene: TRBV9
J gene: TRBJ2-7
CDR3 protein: CASSKQGFGSYEQYF
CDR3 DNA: TGTGCCAGCAGCAAACAGGGGTTTGGGTCCTACGAGCAGTACTTC

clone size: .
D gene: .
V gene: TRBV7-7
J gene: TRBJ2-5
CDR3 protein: CASSLARADQETQYF
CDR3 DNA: TGTGCTAGCAGCTTAGCGAGGGCGGACCAAGAGACCCAGTACTTC

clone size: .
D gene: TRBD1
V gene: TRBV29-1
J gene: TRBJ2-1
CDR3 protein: CSVGVRQGGYNEQFF
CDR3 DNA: TGCAGCGTGGGGGTGAGACAGGGGGGCTACAATGAGCAGTTCTTC

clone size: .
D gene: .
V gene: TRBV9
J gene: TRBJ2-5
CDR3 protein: CASSVGEYQETQYF
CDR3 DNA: TGTGCCAGCAGCGTAGGGGAGTACCAAGAGACCCAGTACTTC

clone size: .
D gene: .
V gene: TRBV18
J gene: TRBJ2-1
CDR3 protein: CASFTTRGPSEEQFF
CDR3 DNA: TGTGCCAGCTTCACCACGCGGGGGCCGAGCGAAGAGCAGTTCTTC

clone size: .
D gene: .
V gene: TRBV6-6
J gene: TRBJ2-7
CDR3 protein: CASSVGGEQYF
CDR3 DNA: TGTGCCAGCAGCGTAGGGGGCGAGCAGTACTTC

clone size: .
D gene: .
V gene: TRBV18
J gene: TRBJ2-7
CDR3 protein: CASSPGGLGTLKQQYF
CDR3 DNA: TGTGCCAGCTCACCCGGGGGACTTGGAACGCTTAAACAGCAGTACTTC

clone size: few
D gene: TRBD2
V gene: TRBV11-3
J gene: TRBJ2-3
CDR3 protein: CASSFGRGTDTQYF
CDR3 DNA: TGTGCCAGCAGCTTCGGGAGGGGAACAGATACGCAGTATTTT

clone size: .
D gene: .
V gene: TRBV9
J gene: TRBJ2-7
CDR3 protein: CASSVDQRPIYEQYF
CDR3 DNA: TGTGCCAGCAGCGTAGACCAGCGGCCGATCTACGAGCAGTACTTC

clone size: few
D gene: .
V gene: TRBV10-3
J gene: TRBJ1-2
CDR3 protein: CATQDPSFRGWDYGYTF
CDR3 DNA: TGTGCCACCCAAGATCCCTCATTCAGGGGATGGGACTATGGCTACACCTTC

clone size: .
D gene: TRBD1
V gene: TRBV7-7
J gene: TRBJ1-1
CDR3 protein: CASSVRQGTEAFF
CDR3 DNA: TGTGCTAGCAGCGTAAGACAGGGCACTGAAGCTTTCTTT

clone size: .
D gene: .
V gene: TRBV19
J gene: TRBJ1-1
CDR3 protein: CASRDFTGTGEAFF
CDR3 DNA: TGTGCCAGTAGGGACTTCACAGGGACGGGTGAAGCTTTCTTT

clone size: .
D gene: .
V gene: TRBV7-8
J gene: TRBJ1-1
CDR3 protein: CASSIRGGGRMNTEAFF
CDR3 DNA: TGTGCCAGCAGCATCCGGGGGGGTGGCAGAATGAACACTGAAGCTTTCTTT

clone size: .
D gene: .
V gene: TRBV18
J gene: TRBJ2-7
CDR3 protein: CASSPAPGYEQYF
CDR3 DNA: TGTGCCAGCTCACCTGCACCGGGCTACGAGCAGTACTTC

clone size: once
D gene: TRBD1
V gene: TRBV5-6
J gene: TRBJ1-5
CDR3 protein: CASSSGQVGSQPQHF
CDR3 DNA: TGTGCCAGCAGCTCGGGACAGGTGGGGAGCCAGCCCCAGCATTTT

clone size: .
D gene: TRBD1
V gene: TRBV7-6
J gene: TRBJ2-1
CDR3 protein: CASSSGQGGYNEQFF
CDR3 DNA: TGTGCCAGCAGCTCCGGACAGGGGGGGTACAATGAGCAGTTCTTC

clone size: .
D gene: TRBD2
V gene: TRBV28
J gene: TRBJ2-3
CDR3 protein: CASSSPRTSGSITDTQYF
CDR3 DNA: TGTGCCAGCAGTTCCCCCCGGACTAGCGGATCTATCACAGATACGCAGTATTTT

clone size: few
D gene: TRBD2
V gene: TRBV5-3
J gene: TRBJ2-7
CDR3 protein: CARSVSGRLSYEQYF
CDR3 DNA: TGTGCCAGAAGTGTGAGCGGGAGGTTATCCTACGAGCAGTACTTC

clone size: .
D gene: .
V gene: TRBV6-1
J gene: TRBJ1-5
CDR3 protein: CASSEGSGQPQHF
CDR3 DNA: TGTGCCAGCAGTGAAGGTTCAGGCCAGCCCCAGCATTTT

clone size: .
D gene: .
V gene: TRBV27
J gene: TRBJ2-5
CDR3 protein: CASSLVADAAVTQYF
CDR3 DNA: TGTGCCAGCAGTTTAGTGGCAGACGCGGCGGTGACCCAGTACTTC

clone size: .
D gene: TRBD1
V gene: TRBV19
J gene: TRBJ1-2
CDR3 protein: CARRTGGEYGYTF
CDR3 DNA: TGTGCACGGAGGACAGGGGGCGAATATGGCTACACCTTC

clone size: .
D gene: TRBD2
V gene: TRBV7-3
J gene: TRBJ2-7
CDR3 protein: CASSPSGTSGYEQYF
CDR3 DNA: TGTGCCAGCAGCCCCTCCGGGACTAGCGGATACGAGCAGTACTTC

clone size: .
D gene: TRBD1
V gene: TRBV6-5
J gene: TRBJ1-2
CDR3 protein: CASRKQGAPGYTF
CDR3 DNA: TGTGCCAGCAGAAAGCAGGGGGCGCCTGGCTACACCTTC